This T cell receptor beta chain emerged from a study of T cells in Graves' hyperthyroidism and ophthalmopathy. Study as a whole: Peripheral blood samples were taken at initial diagnosis, prior to any treatment.

Ophthalmopathy cases scored 3 or more on the Clinical Activity Score and 4 or more on NOSPECS grade, with duration below 3 months. The diagnoses drew upon clinical symptoms, serum thyroxine and TRAb, thyroid ultrasound and orbital computed tomography. Amplification yielded TCR beta CDR3 regions, with RNA transcripts as the source. The HTBI primer set was used in a first-round RT-PCR of the TCR CDR3. MiXCR was run by TCRdb on the multiplex PCR reads, yielding one entry per CDR3 protein. The table includes 400,000 to 550,000 distinct CDR3 sequences, approximately 25% detected once. The CDR3 is 14 residues long. V lost 5 bases to trimming and J lost 4 bases; unmatched junction nucleotides: 7. CDR1 is MNHEY and CDR2 is SMNVEV in the germline V gene (reference sequence). This clonotype came up many times. Its antigen remains unidentified. Study results and limitations: For ophthalmopathy, model prediction preceded onset by a median approximately 6 months.

The clonotype was recovered from a woman under 40 with Graves' ophthalmopathy. The chain is built from TRBV27 and TRBJ1-2; TRBD1 matches at 7 bases. The sample consisted of blood. The CDR3 loop reads CASSPSGQSYGYTF. CDR3 in DNA: TGTGCCAGCAGTCCTTCGGGACAGTCCTATGGCTACACCTTC.